Reported below is one T cell receptor beta chain. Its matching antigen is unknown. The sample is drawn from a study of cytomegalovirus exposure and HLA in healthy donors. The study, taken as a whole, reports: Using a false discovery rate of 0.05, a later analysis showed that approximately 16,000 TCR beta sequences were associated with HLA alleles.

CDR1 MNHNS and CDR2 SASEGT come from the germline V gene. V lost 7 bases, J lost 3 bases, and 18 bases lay in between. CDR3 length: 15 amino acids. Primers: 60 Vbeta forward and 13 Jbeta reverse. Sequencing used immunoSEQ multiplex PCR; TCRdb keeps in-frame clones, though not all of them. Of some 170,000 clones in the sample, about 81% were seen once. The source of this sequence is a woman younger than 35 in good health and CMV-seronegative. The sample taken for sequencing was PBMCs. The chain combines TRBV6-1 with TRBJ1-1; D is uncertain. CDR3 sequence: CASTPGAWRDTEAFF. The CDR3 nucleotides are TGTGCCAGCACCCCCGGAGCGTGGAGGGACACTGAAGCTTTCTTT.